This is a list of T cell receptor beta chains from one sample in a study of technical replicates of blood from several donors. Assay used: immunoSEQ multiplex PCR; TCRdb lists only in-frame clones, some missing. Of about 97,000 clones listed, about 95% were seen once; the top ten hold about 0.35%. Sequencing was performed on T cells isolated from PBMCs. All receptors derive from a human donor in good health. The CDR3 runs from the conserved cysteine through the conserved F or W. The D gene is left open where the match is weak. Some rows have no size entry. The others give once, few or many, or a class for an expanded clone.

J: TRBJ2-7; V: TRBV5-6; D: TRBD1; size: -; CDR3: CASSLPGQGKYEQYF; DNA: TGTGCCAGCAGTCTACCGGGACAGGGCAAGTACGAGCAGTACTTC
J: TRBJ2-7; V: TRBV4-1; D: TRBD2; size: -; CDR3: CASSQEAGLGSYEQYF; DNA: TGCGCCAGCAGCCAAGAGGCGGGACTAGGGTCCTACGAGCAGTACTTC
J: TRBJ1-1; V: TRBV30; D: -; size: few; CDR3: CAWTGMNTEAFF; DNA: TGTGCCTGGACAGGGATGAACACTGAAGCTTTCTTT
J: TRBJ1-2; V: TRBV7-9; D: TRBD1; size: -; CDR3: CASSRQGADLYRGYTF; DNA: TGTGCCAGCAGCCGACAGGGAGCGGACTTGTATCGTGGCTACACCTTC
J: TRBJ2-2; V: TRBV28; D: -; size: few; CDR3: CASSPLAISTGELFF; DNA: TGTGCCAGCAGCCCCTTAGCGATTAGCACCGGGGAGCTGTTTTTT
J: TRBJ2-5; V: TRBV14; D: -; size: -; CDR3: CASSHSGLLGGQETQYF; DNA: TGTGCCAGCAGCCACAGTGGGCTTCTGGGCGGGCAAGAGACCCAGTACTTC
J: TRBJ2-3; V: TRBV6-6; D: TRBD2; size: -; CDR3: CASRSGLAGVVDTQYF; DNA: TGTGCCAGCAGGTCCGGACTAGCGGGAGTAGTGGATACGCAGTATTTT
J: TRBJ2-3; V: TRBV6-4; D: TRBD2; size: -; CDR3: CASSETGGPTDTQYF; DNA: TGTGCCAGCAGTGAGACGGGAGGGCCTACAGATACGCAGTATTTT
J: TRBJ1-3; V: TRBV9; D: TRBD1; size: -; CDR3: CASSVGQGVGNTIYF; DNA: TGTGCCAGCAGCGTAGGACAGGGCGTCGGAAACACCATATATTTT
J: TRBJ2-1; V: TRBV2; D: -; size: few; CDR3: CAPYRLRTDNEQFF; DNA: TGTGCCCCCTACCGATTGAGGACAGACAATGAGCAGTTCTTC
J: TRBJ2-7; V: TRBV7-9; D: -; size: once; CDR3: CASSAGLNYEQYF; DNA: TGTGCCAGCAGCGCGGGACTGAACTACGAGCAGTACTTC
J: TRBJ2-1; V: TRBV5-4; D: -; size: -; CDR3: CASSPGTVEYNEQFF; DNA: TGTGCCAGCAGCCCCGGGACTGTCGAATACAATGAGCAGTTCTTC
J: TRBJ2-3; V: TRBV18; D: TRBD2; size: -; CDR3: CASSPLAGAGTDTQYF; DNA: TGTGCCAGCTCACCTTTAGCGGGAGCAGGCACAGATACGCAGTATTTT
J: TRBJ1-2; V: TRBV28; D: TRBD1; size: -; CDR3: CASGRDRARGYTF; DNA: TGTGCCAGCGGCCGGGACAGGGCGCGTGGCTACACCTTC
J: TRBJ1-1; V: TRBV19; D: -; size: -; CDR3: CASGNTEAFF; DNA: TGTGCCAGCGGGAACACTGAAGCTTTCTTT
J: TRBJ2-5; V: TRBV7-9; D: TRBD1; size: -; CDR3: CASSFRTGVLGEGAETQYF; DNA: TGTGCCAGCAGCTTCAGGACAGGGGTACTAGGTGAGGGCGCAGAGACCCAGTACTTC
J: TRBJ2-1; V: TRBV29-1; D: -; size: -; CDR3: CSVEDLGGLADYNEQFF; DNA: TGCAGCGTTGAAGATCTTGGGGGCCTAGCGGACTACAATGAGCAGTTCTTC
J: TRBJ1-3; V: TRBV6-5; D: -; size: -; CDR3: CASRRSMALGNTIYF; DNA: TGTGCCAGCAGACGATCCATGGCCCTGGGAAACACCATATATTTT
J: TRBJ2-7; V: TRBV6-6; D: TRBD1; size: -; CDR3: CASNRGQGQTYEQYF; DNA: TGTGCCAGCAACAGGGGGCAGGGACAAACCTACGAGCAGTACTTC
J: TRBJ2-4; V: TRBV10-1; D: TRBD2; size: -; CDR3: CASSDGGSPIQYF; DNA: TGCGCCAGCAGTGACGGCGGGAGTCCGATTCAGTACTTC
J: TRBJ2-7; V: TRBV5-1; D: -; size: -; CDR3: CASSLNLDSEAYEQYF; DNA: TGCGCCAGCAGCTTGAATTTGGACAGTGAAGCCTACGAGCAGTACTTC
J: TRBJ2-7; V: TRBV5-4; D: TRBD1; size: -; CDR3: CASSLAFDRVNEQYF; DNA: TGTGCCAGCAGCCTTGCCTTTGACAGGGTAAACGAGCAGTACTTC
J: TRBJ2-7; V: TRBV5-1; D: TRBD1; size: -; CDR3: CASSFTSGQGYEQYF; DNA: TGCGCCAGCAGCTTTACCTCGGGACAGGGATACGAGCAGTACTTC
J: TRBJ2-7; V: TRBV25-1; D: -; size: -; CDR3: CASNGGAPTYEQYF; DNA: TGTGCCAGCAATGGGGGGGCCCCCACCTACGAGCAGTACTTC
J: TRBJ2-1; V: TRBV11-1; D: TRBD1; size: -; CDR3: CASSLHPGQDYNEQFF; DNA: TGTGCCAGCAGCCTCCACCCGGGACAGGACTACAATGAGCAGTTCTTC
J: TRBJ1-3; V: TRBV7-2; D: TRBD1; size: once; CDR3: CASSLRGLGNTIYF; DNA: TGTGCCAGCAGCCTAAGGGGGCTTGGAAACACCATATATTTT
J: TRBJ2-5; V: TRBV9; D: -; size: -; CDR3: CASSVVWRGQETQYF; DNA: TGTGCCAGCAGCGTAGTATGGAGGGGACAAGAGACCCAGTACTTC
J: TRBJ1-5; V: TRBV28; D: TRBD1; size: -; CDR3: CASSSLTGGVQPQHF; DNA: TGTGCCAGCAGCTCCTTAACAGGGGGCGTTCAGCCCCAGCATTTT
J: TRBJ1-2; V: TRBV19; D: -; size: -; CDR3: CASSIDRAYGYTF; DNA: TGTGCCAGTAGTATAGACAGGGCCTATGGCTACACCTTC
J: TRBJ1-5; V: TRBV7-8; D: -; size: -; CDR3: CASSLDTNNQPQHF; DNA: TGTGCCAGCAGCTTAGACACAAACAATCAGCCCCAGCATTTT
J: TRBJ1-2; V: TRBV21-1; D: -; size: -; CDR3: CARKGDRDYGYTF; DNA: TGTGCCAGGAAAGGAGACAGGGACTATGGCTACACCTTC
J: TRBJ2-7; V: TRBV28; D: -; size: -; CDR3: CASSLTSYEQYF; DNA: TGTGCCAGCAGTTTGACATCTTACGAGCAGTACTTC
J: TRBJ2-1; V: TRBV15; D: -; size: -; CDR3: CATSRLLGVDEQFF; DNA: TGTGCCACCAGCAGACTTCTGGGAGTCGATGAGCAGTTCTTC
J: TRBJ2-7; V: TRBV6-5; D: -; size: -; CDR3: CASSYGGPYEQYF; DNA: TGTGCCAGCAGTTACGGAGGTCCCTACGAGCAGTACTTC
J: TRBJ1-5; V: TRBV27; D: -; size: -; CDR3: CASSDRGGQPQHF; DNA: TGTGCCAGCAGCGACAGAGGGGGACAGCCCCAGCATTTT
J: TRBJ2-5; V: TRBV10-3; D: -; size: -; CDR3: CAISESITGHSGTQYF; DNA: TGTGCCATCAGTGAGTCGATTACAGGACATTCCGGGACCCAGTACTTC
J: TRBJ2-1; V: TRBV5-4; D: -; size: -; CDR3: CASTGRDYNEQFF; DNA: TGTGCCAGCACGGGCAGGGACTACAATGAGCAGTTCTTC
J: TRBJ1-1; V: TRBV6-5; D: TRBD1; size: -; CDR3: CASAGTGAEAFF; DNA: TGTGCCAGCGCCGGGACAGGGGCCGAAGCTTTCTTT
J: TRBJ1-1; V: TRBV6-6; D: -; size: -; CDR3: CASSYSTLGGTEAFF; DNA: TGTGCCAGCAGTTACTCTACATTGGGGGGCACTGAAGCTTTCTTT
J: TRBJ1-2; V: TRBV5-1; D: TRBD1; size: -; CDR3: CASRLEGAGYGYTF; DNA: TGCGCCAGCAGACTGGAGGGGGCCGGCTATGGCTACACCTTC
J: TRBJ1-3; V: TRBV18; D: -; size: -; CDR3: CASSPPMTANSGNTIYF; DNA: TGTGCCAGCTCACCACCGATGACAGCGAACTCTGGAAACACCATATATTTT